Shown below are 21 T cell receptor beta chains from a single sample sequenced in a study of T cells in tuberculosis. Profiling relied on immunoSEQ multiplex PCR, and the TCRdb table lists in-frame clones only, not all of them. In the table there are 35,000 to 55,000 clones, about 95% of which are singletons. Sequencing was performed on PBMCs. The receptors here all came from a donor between 5 and 29 years old with latent tuberculosis or without tuberculosis infection. Some clones in this sample may be carry-over from other donors' samples.

This chain joins TRBV18 and TRBJ2-1; 7 nucleotides agree with TRBD2. Germline-derived CDR1 and CDR2 are KGHSH and LQKENI. This CDR3 contains 16 residues. Germline trimming cut 2 bases from V and 8 bases from J; bases unmatched to any gene: 12. This CDR3 reads CASSPGRGGPLDEQFF. The CDR3 DNA reads as TGTGCCAGCTCACCAGGGAGGGGAGGGCCCCTCGATGAGCAGTTCTTC.

The chain combines TRBV7-2 with TRBJ1-5; tentatively, D is TRBD1 (5 bases). CDR1 SGHTA and CDR2 FQGNSA come from the germline V gene. V lost 2 bases and J lost 4, with 6 bases in between. CDR3 length: 13 residues. This CDR3 reads CASSLKGNQPQHF. The CDR3 nucleotides read TGTGCCAGCAGCTTAAAGGGGAATCAGCCCCAGCATTTT.

The chain links TRBV7-3 to TRBJ1-5; tentatively, D is TRBD1 (5 bases). The CDR3 length is 13 residues. The germline V gene has CDR1 SGHTA and CDR2 FQGTGA. Deletions cut 2 bases from V and 5 bases from J, with 7 bases between. CDR3 sequence (DNA): TGTGCCAGCAGCTTAGGAGGGGATCAGCCCCAGCATTTT. It encodes CASSLGGDQPQHF.

The chain uses TRBV11-2 and TRBJ1-1; TRBD1 matches 7 bases. The CDR3 contains 15 residues. The germline V gene encodes CDR1 SGHAT and CDR2 FQNNGV. Trimming at V came to 5 bases and at J to 5 bases, leaving 11 bases not matched to a gene. The CDR3 DNA is TGTGCCAGCAGCCCCTCTAGGGGGCTGTGGACTGAAGCTTTCTTT. Translated, it gives CASSPSRGLWTEAFF.

V is TRBV19 and J is TRBJ2-1, with D unclear. The CDR3 covers 15 residues. Germline CDR1 LNHDA, CDR2 SQIVND (reference sequence). V lost 3 bases and J lost 0, with 9 bases in between. CDR3 sequence reads: CASSIQWSSYNEQFF. In DNA, the CDR3 is TGTGCCAGTAGTATCCAGTGGAGCTCCTACAATGAGCAGTTCTTC. Full variable domain (remainder filled in from reference TRBV19 and TRBJ2-1): DGGITQSPKYLFRKEGQNVTLSCEQNLNHDAMYWYRQDPGQGLRLIYYSQIVNDFQKGDIAEGYSVSREKKESFPLTVTSAQKNPTAFYLCASSIQWSSYNEQFFGPGTRLTVL.

In DNA form, the CDR3 reads TGCAGTGGCCAGACAGGGAACGAGCAGTACTTC. Its protein product is CSGQTGNEQYF. V gene TRBV20-1 combines with J gene TRBJ2-7; 7 bases are shared with TRBD1. Germline CDR1 and CDR2: DFQATT and SNEGSKA (reference sequence). Trimming at V came to 7 bases and at J to 5 bases, leaving 5 bases not matched to a gene. There are 11 residues in the CDR3.

V is TRBV7-2 and J is TRBJ1-5; 8 bases line up with TRBD1. The length of the CDR3 is 16 residues. V was clipped by 4 bases and J by 3 bases; unmatched bases: 8. Germline loops: CDR1 SGHTA, CDR2 FQGNSA. This chain's CDR3 is CASSSSSTGVNQPQHF. The CDR3 nucleotides are TGTGCCAGCAGCTCATCCTCGACAGGGGTCAATCAGCCCCAGCATTTT.

This chain links TRBV4-2 with TRBJ1-2; D unclear. This CDR3 spans 11 amino acids. V was trimmed by 1 base and J by 13 bases, leaving 10 bases between them. Germline CDR1 is LGHNA and CDR2 is YNFKEQ. The CDR3 here is CASSQGGRRTF. For the CDR3, the DNA is TGTGCCAGCAGCCAAGGCGGCAGACGCACCTTC.

The chain is built from TRBV9 and TRBJ1-1; 7 bases are shared with TRBD1. The CDR3 totals 15 residues. In germline, CDR1 is SGDLS, CDR2 YYNGEE. Trimming removed 4 bases from V and 1 base from J; junction bases left unmatched: 7. The CDR3 sequence: CASSTRDSRNTEAFF. As DNA, the CDR3 is TGTGCCAGCAGCACCCGGGACAGCCGGAACACTGAAGCTTTCTTT. The full variable domain, in which reference TRBV9 and TRBJ1-1 provide the parts outside the CDR3, is DSGVTQTPKHLITATGQRVTLRCSPRSGDLSVYWYQQSLDQGLQFLIQYYNGEERAKGNILERFSAQQFPDLHSELNLSSLELGDSALYFCASSTRDSRNTEAFFGQGTRLTVV.

The CDR3 region has the DNA TGCGCCAGCAGCCAATTCGGGAGACTAGCGGGGGAGACCCAGTACTTC. Encoded protein: CASSQFGRLAGETQYF. The chain carries TRBV4-3 and TRBJ2-5; TRBD2 matches 11 bases. Germline CDR1 LGHNA, CDR2 YSLEER. The CDR3 contains 16 residues. V lost 2 bases to trimming and J lost 5 bases; unmatched junction nucleotides: 7.

This chain connects TRBV5-1 to TRBJ1-2; 8 positions agree with TRBD1. The CDR3 consists of 14 residues. After removal of 0 bases from V and 8 bases from J, the junction contained 6 bases not matched to a gene. Germline CDR1 reads SGHRS; CDR2 reads YFSETQ. The CDR3 DNA reads TGCGCCAGCAGCTTGGATCAGGGGGCAGGGGGCTACACCTTC. Its translation: CASSLDQGAGGYTF.

The chain is built from TRBV5-4 and TRBJ2-2, with D hard to call. This CDR3 contains 15 residues. Germline V gene sequence: CDR1 SGHNT, CDR2 YYREEE (reference sequence). V was shortened by 0 bases and J by 8 bases, with 14 bases between the two germline ends. DNA of the CDR3: TGTGCCAGCAGCTTGGGATCGAGAGATGCGGGGGAGCTGTTTTTT. This sequence encodes CASSLGSRDAGELFF. The full variable domain, rest sourced from reference TRBV5-4 and TRBJ2-2, is ETGVTQSPTHLIKTRGQQVTLRCSSQSGHNTVSWYQQALGQGPQFIFQYYREEENGRGNFPPRFSGLQFPNYSSELNVNALELDDSALYLCASSLGSRDAGELFFGEGSRLTVL.

The V gene is TRBV29-1, the J gene TRBJ2-3; tentatively, D is TRBD2 (7 bases). This CDR3 spans 14 amino acids. The germline gives CDR1 SQVTM, CDR2 ANQGSEA. The V end lost 7 bases, the J end lost 0 bases, and 14 bases lay between the germline ends. The CDR3 here is CSGGGGLSTDTQYF. Here the CDR3 DNA reads TGCAGCGGAGGGGGAGGGCTAAGCACAGATACGCAGTATTTT.

This clone was seen a handful of times. This chain uses TRBV7-8 with TRBJ1-5; a weak D match, TRBD1 (5 bases). The CDR3 runs to 15 residues. Trimming left V 5 bases short and J 0 bases short, with 11 bases between. Germline V CDR1 and CDR2: SGHVS, FQNEAQ. Written as DNA, the CDR3 is TGTGCCAGCAGCGGGGCTTCTACTAGCAATCAGCCCCAGCATTTT. Its translation is CASSGASTSNQPQHF.

The chain links TRBV5-1 to TRBJ1-4; D is undetermined. Trimming pared 5 bases from V and 4 bases from J, leaving 6 bases between. CDR3 length: 12 amino acids. Looked up from germline, CDR1 is SGHRS and CDR2 is YFSETQ. Here the CDR3 DNA reads TGCGCCAGCAGGCAGATTAATGAAAAACTGTTTTTT. Translating gives CASRQINEKLFF.

The V and J genes are TRBV7-8 and TRBJ1-2; 7 bases are a match to TRBD1. CDR3 length equals 14 residues. Trimming took 5 bases from V and 3 from J; bases not matched to a gene: 6. CDR1 and CDR2 from the germline V gene are SGHVS and FQNEAQ. The CDR3 nucleotides read TGTGCCAGCAGCGCCCGAGACAGGGACTATGGCTACACCTTC. Translation: CASSARDRDYGYTF.

V is TRBV27 and J is TRBJ2-5; 10 bases fit TRBD2. Trimming cost V 3 bases and J 2 bases; bases outside gene matches: 3. Germline CDR1 reads MNHEY; CDR2 reads SMNVEV (reference sequence). This CDR3 region has 15 residues. Here the CDR3 DNA reads TGTGCCAGCAGTTTGGGACTAGCGCAACAAGAGACCCAGTACTTC. The encoded protein is CASSLGLAQQETQYF.

The rearrangement uses TRBV28 and TRBJ2-5, with TRBD1 matching over 10 bases. Per the germline V gene, CDR1 is MDHEN and CDR2 is SYDVKM. With 6 bases clipped from V and 5 bases from J, the junction kept 6 bases outside the gene matches. The CDR3 covers 14 residues. This chain's CDR3 is CASSPTGGEETQYF. The CDR3 nucleotides read TGTGCCAGCAGCCCGACAGGGGGCGAGGAGACCCAGTACTTC.

The chain couples TRBV7-6 to TRBJ1-1; D remains ambiguous. This CDR3 is built from 13 residues. Germline V gene lookup returns CDR1 SGHVS and CDR2 FNYEAQ. V was shortened by 5 bases and J by 6 bases, with 13 bases between the two germline ends. The CDR3 loop reads CASSPIGVAEAFF. CDR3 nucleotides: TGTGCCAGCAGCCCAATCGGGGTCGCTGAAGCTTTCTTT.

This sequence joins TRBV11-2 and TRBJ2-7; no definite D call. The V and J ends lost 2 bases and 6 bases respectively, with 8 bases between them. Per the germline V gene, CDR1 is SGHAT and CDR2 is FQNNGV. This CDR3 comprises 12 residues. The CDR3 bases are TGTGCCAGCAGCTTAATGAGCCCCGAGCAGTACTTC. This sequence encodes CASSLMSPEQYF. Supplemented by reference TRBV11-2 and TRBJ2-7, the full variable domain reads EAGVAQSPRYKIIEKRQSVAFWCNPISGHATLYWYQQILGQGPKLLIQFQNNGVVDDSQLPKDRFSAERLKGVDSTLKIQPAKLEDSAVYLCASSLMSPEQYFGPGTRLTVT.

This chain connects TRBV15 to TRBJ2-5; D is uncertain. The CDR3 covers 13 residues. V lost 8 bases, J lost 0 bases, and 10 bases lay in between. The germline CDR1 and CDR2 sequences are LNHNV and YYDKDF (reference sequence). The CDR3: CATSATYQETQYF. The CDR3 coding sequence is TGTGCCACCTCAGCGACGTACCAAGAGACCCAGTACTTC.